This T cell receptor (beta chain) was documented in a study of blood T cell repertoires in COVID-19. Whole-study context: Material from acute and convalescent COVID-19 was sourced from the United States, Italy and Spain. Sources were T cells, B-cell-depleted T cells, or PBMCs; the material itself was cDNA or gDNA.

In the source study's methods: Amplification with reference gene primers provided the estimates of nucleated cell counts. Sequenced by immunoSEQ multiplex PCR; TCRdb stores in-frame clones only, minus some. V and J calls and clone size are copied from that table; D and trimming were computed from the DNA. The sample includes fewer than 130,000 clones, roughly 82% of them seen just once. Looked up from germline, CDR1 is KGHSH and CDR2 is LQKENI. CDR3 size: 15 residues. V gave up 5 bases and J gave up 1 base, with 11 bases separating them. This clone was seen more than once but under ten times. V usage is TRBV18 and J usage is TRBJ2-2; D perhaps matches TRBD1 (6 bases). The source is a woman between 55 and 75 years old with acute or convalescent COVID-19. The sequenced material came from peripheral blood. This CDR3 is CASSRTALNTGELFF. The DNA for the CDR3 is TGTGCCAGCTCAAGGACAGCCCTGAACACCGGGGAGCTGTTTTTT.